Each of the 8 T cell receptor beta chains below was sequenced from the same sample in a study of T cell responses to AZD1222 COVID-19 vaccine. Sequencing used immunoSEQ multiplex PCR; TCRdb keeps in-frame clones, though not all of them. The sample lists about 100,000 clones; around 90% were seen once. Specimen: peripheral blood, collected on day 0 of MenACWY control vaccination. The origin of the receptors is an adult in good health.

The chain carries TRBV10-3 and TRBJ1-1; D perhaps matches TRBD1 (6 bases). This CDR3 has 13 amino acids. Germline lookup yields CDR1 ENHRY and CDR2 SYGVKD. Trimming took off 0 bases at V and 8 bases at J, with 10 bases between the two ends. In DNA, the CDR3 is TGTGCCATCAGTGAGTCATCAGGGGAAGAAGCTTTCTTT. Translating it yields CAISESSGEEAFF.

In DNA form, the CDR3 reads TGTGCCAGCAGTTTATCGACAGGGAGCTCCTACGAGCAGTACTTC. Translating it yields CASSLSTGSSYEQYF. The chain links TRBV27 to TRBJ2-7, with TRBD1 identical over 7 bases. Germline V lookup: CDR1 MNHEY, CDR2 SMNVEV (reference sequence). The CDR3 sequence is 15 residues long. V trimming: 0 bases; J trimming: 0 bases; junction bases outside the gene matches: 2.

The chain has TRBV5-5 and TRBJ1-5, with 8 bases fitting TRBD1. The CDR3 sequence is 15 residues long. The germline gives CDR1 SGHKS, CDR2 YYEKEE (reference sequence). The trim removed 0 bases at V and 5 bases at J, leaving 4 bases unmatched. CDR3 loop: CASSLAPTGDQPQHF. For the CDR3, the DNA is TGTGCCAGCAGCTTGGCCCCGACAGGGGATCAGCCCCAGCATTTT.

V gene TRBV2 combines with J gene TRBJ2-7; no reliable D call. Germline V gene data show CDR1 as SNHLY and CDR2 as FYNNEI. The ends were cut back, 7 bases at V and 2 bases at J, with 27 bases in the middle. This CDR3 is 18 amino acids long. In nucleotides, the CDR3 is TGTGCCAGCATTAAGAGTTTTAGGGCTACCACCTTGACCTACGAGCAGTACTTC. Its protein product is CASIKSFRATTLTYEQYF.

The chain is built from TRBV19 and TRBJ1-2, with D hard to call. From germline, CDR1 is LNHDA and CDR2 SQIVND (reference sequence). V shed 6 bases and J shed 7 bases, with 12 bases lying between them. The CDR3 is 12 residues long. CDR3 nucleotides: TGTGCCAGTAGGCGTAGGGAGGGTGGCTACACCTTC. Residues: CASRRREGGYTF.

This rearrangement joins TRBV7-6 to TRBJ2-5, with unresolved D. Trimming took off 4 bases at V and 6 bases at J, with 15 bases between the two ends. Per the germline V gene, CDR1 is SGHVS and CDR2 is FNYEAQ. The length of the CDR3 is 14 residues. CDR3 in DNA: TGTGCCAGCAGCTCCCCCGCCGTCGCAAAGACCCAGTACTTC. This encodes CASSSPAVAKTQYF.

V and J are TRBV6-1 and TRBJ1-5; D gene uncertain. Germline CDR1 reads MNHNS; CDR2 reads SASEGT. The germline V and J ends were trimmed by 1 base and 0 bases, with 7 bases remaining between them. The CDR3 extends over 15 amino acids. The CDR3 DNA reads TGTGCCAGCAGTGAAGAAGGTTATAGCAATCAGCCCCAGCATTTT. It yields the protein CASSEEGYSNQPQHF.

The chain carries TRBV12-3 or TRBV12-4 and TRBJ2-7; D not certain. This CDR3 contains 12 residues. V lost 1 base and J 9 bases, leaving 10 bases between the germline ends. The CDR3 DNA is TGTGCCAGCAGTTTAGTATCCGAGCGGCAGTACTTC. Its protein product is CASSLVSERQYF.